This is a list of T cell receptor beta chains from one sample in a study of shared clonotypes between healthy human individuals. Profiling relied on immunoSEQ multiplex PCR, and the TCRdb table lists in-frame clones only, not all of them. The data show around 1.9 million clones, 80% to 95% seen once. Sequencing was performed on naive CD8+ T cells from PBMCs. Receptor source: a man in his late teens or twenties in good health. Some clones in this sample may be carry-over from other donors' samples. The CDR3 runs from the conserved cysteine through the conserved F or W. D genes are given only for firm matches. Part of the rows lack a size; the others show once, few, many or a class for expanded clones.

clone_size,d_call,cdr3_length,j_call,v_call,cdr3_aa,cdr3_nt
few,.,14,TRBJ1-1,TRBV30,CAWNFGGGQTEAFF,TGTGCCTGGAATTTCGGAGGGGGTCAAACTGAAGCTTTCTTT
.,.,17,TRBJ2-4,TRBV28,CASSLSNRVLAKNIQYF,TGTGCCAGCAGTTTGTCGAACAGGGTACTAGCCAAAAACATTCAGTACTTC
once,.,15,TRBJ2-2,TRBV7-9,CASSPPRDNTGELFF,TGTGCCAGCAGCCCGCCACGGGACAACACCGGGGAGCTGTTTTTT
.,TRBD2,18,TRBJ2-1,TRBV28,CASSSPGLAGGFYNEQFF,TGTGCCAGCAGTTCACCCGGACTAGCGGGAGGATTCTACAATGAGCAGTTCTTC
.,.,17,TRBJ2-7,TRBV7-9,CASSNGAGPLRINEQYF,TGTGCCAGCAGCAACGGGGCCGGGCCCCTTAGGATCAACGAGCAGTACTTC
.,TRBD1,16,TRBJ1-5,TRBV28,CATNRGTPYSNQPQHF,TGTGCCACCAACAGGGGGACGCCCTATAGCAATCAGCCCCAGCATTTT
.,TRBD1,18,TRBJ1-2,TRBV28,CASSQSRTGYVLNYGYTF,TGTGCCAGCAGCCAGTCTCGGACAGGTTATGTTCTCAACTATGGCTACACCTTC
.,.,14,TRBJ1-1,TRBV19,CASSTGGLNTEAFF,TGTGCCAGTAGTACCGGGGGCCTGAACACTGAAGCTTTCTTT
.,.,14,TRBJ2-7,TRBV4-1,CASSQVGESYEQYF,TGCGCCAGCAGCCAAGTAGGGGAATCCTACGAGCAGTACTTC
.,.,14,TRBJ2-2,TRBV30,CAWSPAGSTGELFF,TGTGCCTGGAGTCCCGCGGGAAGCACCGGGGAGCTGTTTTTT
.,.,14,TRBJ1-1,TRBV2,CASREGMRGPEAFF,TGTGCCAGCAGGGAAGGGATGAGGGGCCCTGAAGCTTTCTTT
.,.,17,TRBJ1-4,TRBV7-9,CASSSGARTVANEKLFF,TGTGCCAGCAGCTCAGGGGCCCGTACAGTTGCTAATGAAAAACTGTTTTTT
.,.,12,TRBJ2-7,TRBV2,CASAGSLYEQYF,TGTGCCAGCGCCGGCAGTCTCTACGAGCAGTACTTC
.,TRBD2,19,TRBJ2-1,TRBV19,CASSPRLPVLAGGHNEQFF,TGTGCCAGTAGTCCACGACTCCCGGTACTAGCGGGAGGCCACAATGAGCAGTTCTTC
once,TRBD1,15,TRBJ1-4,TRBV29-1,CSVEEGQGVYEKLFF,TGCAGCGTTGAAGAAGGACAGGGTGTATATGAAAAACTGTTTTTT
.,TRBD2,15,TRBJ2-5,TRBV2,CASTVAGGGRETQYF,TGTGCCAGCACGGTAGCGGGGGGTGGGAGAGAGACCCAGTACTTC
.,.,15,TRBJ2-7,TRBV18,CASSRGIRVAYEQYF,TGTGCCAGCTCACGGGGAATTCGGGTGGCCTACGAGCAGTACTTC
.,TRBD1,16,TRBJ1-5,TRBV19,CASRTTMTGFRQPQHF,TGTGCCAGTAGGACTACAATGACAGGGTTTAGGCAGCCCCAGCATTTT
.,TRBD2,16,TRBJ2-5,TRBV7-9,CASSPRAGRPGETQYF,TGTGCCAGCAGCCCCCGAGCGGGACGGCCAGGGGAGACCCAGTACTTC
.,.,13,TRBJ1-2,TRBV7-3,CASSLRDWEGYTF,TGTGCCAGCAGCCTCCGGGACTGGGAGGGCTACACCTTC
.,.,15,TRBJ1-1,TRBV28,CASSLRRRYLTEAFF,TGTGCCAGCAGTTTAAGGCGCAGGTATCTCACTGAAGCTTTCTTT
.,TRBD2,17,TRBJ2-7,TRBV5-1,CASSSIPTGGGDNEQYF,TGCGCCAGCAGCTCCATCCCCACAGGCGGGGGGGACAACGAGCAGTACTTC